The 22 T cell receptor beta chains reported below all come from one sample, sequenced in a study of CD8 T cells in Susac syndrome. RNA totalling roughly 0.45 to 1 ug underwent reverse transcription with random hexamers. From the immunoSEQ multiplex PCR reads, TCRdb called clonotypes with MiXCR, one entry per CDR3 protein. This table holds some 120,000 distinct CDR3 sequences, approximately 93% found once. What was sequenced was CD8+ T cells from PBMCs. All receptors derive from a human donor with multiple sclerosis.

The chain carries TRBV19 and TRBJ1-3, with D possibly being TRBD1 (6 bases). Trimming removed 5 bases from V and 2 bases from J, with 19 bases in between. The CDR3 totals 17 residues. Germline CDR1 and CDR2: LNHDA and SQIVND (reference sequence). The CDR3 spells CASSPTEGTLAGNTIYF. DNA of the CDR3: TGTGCCAGTAGTCCCACAGAGGGGACACTAGCTGGAAACACCATATATTTT.

The chain joins TRBV19 to TRBJ2-1, with 9 bases lining up with TRBD1. Germline V gives CDR1 LNHDA, CDR2 SQIVND (reference sequence). Trimming took 5 bases from V and 3 from J; bases not matched to a gene: 8. This CDR3 has 16 amino acids. The DNA of the CDR3 is TGTGCCAGTAGTCCAAGGACAGGGGAACGCTACAATGAGCAGTTCTTC. This codes for CASSPRTGERYNEQFF.

The V call is TRBV28, the J call TRBJ1-5; D is perhaps TRBD1 (6 bases). CDR3 length: 14 residues. V was pared by 3 bases and J by 7 bases, with 13 bases between. The germline V gene encodes CDR1 MDHEN and CDR2 SYDVKM. CDR3 protein: CASSFRRRGQPQHF. The CDR3, as DNA: TGTGCCAGCAGTTTTAGAAGGAGGGGGCAGCCCCAGCATTTT. The whole variable domain, filled in from reference TRBV28 and TRBJ1-5, reads DVKVTQSSRYLVKRTGEKVFLECVQDMDHENMFWYRQDPGLGLRLIYFSYDVKMKEKGDIPEGYSVSREKKERFSLILESASTNQTSMYLCASSFRRRGQPQHFGDGTRLSIL.

This rearrangement joins TRBV24-1 to TRBJ2-1; 9 nucleotides match TRBD2. The ends lost 4 bases at V and 4 bases at J; junction bases unmatched: 7. This CDR3 contains 16 residues. Germline CDR1 reads KGHDR; CDR2 reads SFDVKD. CDR3: CATSDSWTSEYNEQFF. The CDR3 DNA follows: TGTGCCACCAGTGACTCCTGGACTAGCGAGTACAATGAGCAGTTCTTC.

The J gene is TRBJ2-3, the V gene TRBV4-1, with a possible D match to TRBD2 (5 bases). CDR3 size: 14 residues. Between the trimmed V and J ends, which lost 0 bases and 4 bases, there was a span of 8 bases. Germline V gene lookup returns CDR1 MGHRA and CDR2 YSYEKL. In nucleotides, the CDR3 is TGCGCCAGCAGCCAAGACCCCGGGGCAGATACGCAGTATTTT. It is translated as CASSQDPGADTQYF.

J is TRBJ2-1 and V is TRBV7-9; TRBD1 is a possible D gene (6 bases). The germline CDR1 and CDR2 sequences are SEHNR and FQNEAQ (reference sequence). This CDR3 comprises 17 residues. V lost 1 base and J lost 8, with 21 bases in between. The chain's CDR3 is CASSLVGDKGPAHEQFF. DNA for the CDR3: TGTGCCAGCAGCTTAGTGGGGGACAAGGGCCCCGCCCATGAGCAGTTCTTC.

This sequence joins TRBV19 and TRBJ2-7, with D uncertain. Germline CDR1 reads LNHDA; CDR2 reads SQIVND (reference sequence). This CDR3 contains 14 residues. Trimming left V 1 base short and J 3 bases short, with 10 bases between. The CDR3 sequence: CASSIGAANYEQYF. The CDR3 coding sequence is TGTGCCAGTAGTATAGGAGCAGCAAACTACGAGCAGTACTTC.

The chain is built from TRBV27 and TRBJ2-2, with D perhaps TRBD1 (6 bases). The germline V gene has CDR1 MNHEY and CDR2 SMNVEV (reference sequence). Trimming removed 6 bases from V and 1 base from J, with 12 bases in between. This CDR3 spans 15 amino acids. The CDR3, as DNA: TGTGCCAGCAGGGACTTAGGGGGGAACACCGGGGAGCTGTTTTTT. It yields the protein CASRDLGGNTGELFF.

The DNA of the CDR3 is TGTGCCAGTAGTCGCGGGAGCAGGGAGACCCAGTACTTC. This translates into CASSRGSRETQYF. V and J are TRBV19 and TRBJ2-5; 7 positions agree with TRBD2. The CDR3 has 13 amino acids. The ends lost 5 bases at V and 5 bases at J; junction bases unmatched: 5. Germline-derived CDR1 and CDR2 are LNHDA and SQIVND (reference sequence).

In its sample, this clonotype was seen once. The V gene is TRBV4-1, the J gene TRBJ2-6; 7 bases are a match to TRBD1. Germline V gives CDR1 MGHRA, CDR2 YSYEKL. The V gene end was trimmed by 0 bases and the J gene end by 2 bases; junction bases not matched to a gene: 10. The CDR3 has 19 amino acids. CDR3 amino acids: CASSQEGNYGTAGANVLTF. CDR3 DNA sequence: TGCGCCAGCAGCCAAGAAGGGAACTACGGGACAGCTGGGGCCAACGTCCTGACTTTC.

The chain uses TRBV20-1 and TRBJ2-3; 8 positions agree with TRBD1. CDR3 length: 15 amino acids. Germline V gene sequence: CDR1 DFQATT, CDR2 SNEGSKA (reference sequence). V was clipped by 5 bases and J by 3 bases; unmatched bases: 10. CDR3 bases: TGCAGTGCTTCTTCTCACAGGGGGGAGACAGATACGCAGTATTTT. Protein sequence: CSASSHRGETDTQYF.

Turning to this clonotype: At one end the junction does not follow the germline gene, possibly because of a read error. The gene calls are TRBV29-1 and TRBJ2-1; D is tentatively TRBD1 or TRBD2 (5 bases each). From germline, CDR1 is SQVTM and CDR2 ANQGSEA. This CDR3 region has 8 residues. The CDR3 region is CSVDLGTF. The CDR3 DNA sequence: TGCAGCGTTGACCTTGGGACCTTC.

This clonotype is a singleton in its sample. The chain links TRBV6-1 to TRBJ2-7; D may be TRBD2 (6 bases). Germline CDR1 is MNHNS and CDR2 is SASEGT. V was trimmed by 4 bases and J by 3 bases, leaving 13 bases between them. This CDR3 contains 14 residues. Here the CDR3 reads CASSGRDPFYEQYV. The DNA of the CDR3 is TGTGCCAGCAGTGGGAGGGACCCTTTCTACGAGCAGTACGTC.

This chain connects TRBV5-6 to TRBJ2-2; no reliable D call. This CDR3 is built from 16 residues. From germline, CDR1 is SGHDT and CDR2 YYEEEE. V was trimmed by 7 bases and J by 4 bases, leaving 20 bases between them. The CDR3 is CASRAPRLGSTGELFF. DNA of the CDR3: TGTGCCAGCCGGGCCCCCAGGTTGGGGTCCACCGGGGAGCTGTTTTTT.

The chain uses TRBV18 and TRBJ2-1, with D tentatively TRBD1 (6 bases). Germline V CDR1 and CDR2: KGHSH, LQKENI. Trimming shortened V by 4 bases and J by 8 bases, and 12 bases separated the two germline ends. The CDR3 consists of 13 residues. In DNA, the CDR3 is TGTGCCAGCTCACTAACGACAGGACATGAGCAGTTCTTC. This sequence encodes CASSLTTGHEQFF.

The chain joins TRBV9 to TRBJ1-2, with D possibly TRBD1 on 6 matching bases. V lost 0 bases and J 4 bases, leaving 16 bases between the germline ends. CDR1 SGDLS and CDR2 YYNGEE come from the germline V gene. The CDR3 is 16 residues long. CDR3 residues: CASSVGDNRGSYGYTF. The CDR3 DNA is TGTGCCAGCAGCGTAGGGGACAACCGGGGGAGCTATGGCTACACCTTC.

This clonotype was recorded a few times. The rearrangement links TRBV9 to TRBJ2-3; D ambiguous. The CDR3 has 13 residues. Germline V gene sequence: CDR1 SGDLS, CDR2 YYNGEE. The V end was cut by 0 bases, the J end by 1 base, with 3 bases between. CDR3 nucleotides: TGTGCCAGCAGCGTAGCTGGCACAGATACGCAGTATTTT. It translates to CASSVAGTDTQYF.

This chain connects TRBV21-1 to TRBJ2-7. TRBV21-1 is labeled a pseudogene. The CDR3 contains 15 residues. CDR3 amino acids: CASSKVRRLAYEQYV. The CDR3 DNA follows: TGTGCCAGCAGCAAAGTACGTAGGCTAGCTTACGAGCAGTACGTC.

The J gene is TRBJ2-7, the V gene TRBV20-1; D is unresolved. Per the germline V gene, CDR1 is DFQATT and CDR2 is SNEGSKA (reference sequence). Trimming took 0 bases from V and 3 from J, leaving 9 bases between them. The CDR3 extends over 13 amino acids. The CDR3 bases are TGCAGTGCTAGAGATGGGAACCACTACGAGCAGTACTTC. Translating gives CSARDGNHYEQYF.

Remarks on this clonotype: An end of the junction differs from the germline gene, which may be a read error. The V gene is TRBV5-1, the J gene TRBJ1-3; D not resolved. Per germline, CDR1 SGHRS and CDR2 YFSETQ. The CDR3 extends over 15 amino acids. CDR3 in amino acids: CASSLERNSENTIYF. The CDR3 DNA reads as TGCGCCAGCAGCTTGGAAAGAAACTCTGAAAACACCATATATTTT.

The rearrangement links TRBV20-1 to TRBJ2-7; D uncertain. The CDR3 consists of 13 residues. Germline loops: CDR1 DFQATT, CDR2 SNEGSKA (reference sequence). The V end lost 6 bases, the J end lost 0 bases, and 12 bases lay between the germline ends. The CDR3 region has the DNA TGCAGTGCCCTCGTAGGTACCTCCTACGAGCAGTACGTC. Protein: CSALVGTSYEQYV.

V gene TRBV15 combines with J gene TRBJ2-7, with 9 bases that match TRBD1. CDR1 is LNHNV and CDR2 is YYDKDF in the germline V gene (reference sequence). V lost 7 bases to trimming and J lost 3 bases; unmatched junction nucleotides: 7. This CDR3 has 14 residues. The CDR3 region has the DNA TGTGCCACCACCCCGGGACAGGGACTCTACGAGCAGTACTTC. This sequence encodes CATTPGQGLYEQYF.